The T cell receptor (beta chain) under discussion was sequenced for a study of T-cell reconstitution after alpha-beta-depleted transplantation in children. TCRbeta library preparation incorporated unique molecular identifiers. TCRdb ran MiXCR on the PCR reads and lists one entry per CDR3 protein. The table records some 500,000 distinct CDR3 sequences, around 16% of them present only once. The V gene's germline CDR1 is SGHRS and CDR2 YFSETQ. This CDR3 is 14 amino acids long. As concerns this clonotype: This sequence may be a read error, since a much larger clone differs from it by one base.

Sample: PBMCs from the stem cell graft donor, taken from the stem cell graft. The clonotype was recovered from a human donor who donated a stem cell graft to a child with acute lymphoblastic leukemia. The chain joins TRBV5-1 to TRBJ2-1; possible D gene TRBD2, 5 bases. The CDR3 sequence is CASSLDFGETERFF. The CDR3 bases are TGCGCCAGCAGCTTGGATTTCGGGGAGACTGAGCGGTTCTTC.